A selection of T cell receptor beta chains follows, all from one sample in a study of T cells in Graves' hyperthyroidism and ophthalmopathy. TCRdb reprocessed the multiplex PCR reads via MiXCR and lists one record per CDR3 protein. The sample shows hundreds of thousands of distinct CDR3 sequences, just over 35% of them seen only once. The specimen was blood. The receptors shown here come from a woman aged 40 to 50 with Graves' hyperthyroidism. Each CDR3 is given with its conserved first and last residue. D genes are given only for firm matches. Clone size, where shown, is once, few, many, or a class for clones that have expanded.

d_call j_call clone_size v_call cdr3_aa cdr3_nt
NA TRBJ1-5 NA TRBV6-6 CASSPTPGPDQPQHF TGTGCCAGCAGTCCTACCCCGGGACCCGATCAGCCCCAGCATTTT
TRBD2 TRBJ2-7 NA TRBV20-1 CSGDSGRASSEQYF TGCAGTGGGGATAGCGGGAGGGCATCTAGCGAGCAGTACTTC
NA TRBJ2-2 NA TRBV5-1 CASSLEGRAGTGELFF TGCGCCAGCAGCTTGGAAGGCAGGGCCGGCACCGGGGAGCTGTTTTTT
NA TRBJ1-2 many TRBV29-1 CSVEVIGTPDFYGYTF TGCAGCGTTGAAGTGATCGGGACACCCGATTTCTATGGCTACACCTTC
TRBD1 TRBJ2-7 many TRBV7-2 CASSPRGTGSYEQYF TGTGCCAGCAGCCCCCGTGGGACAGGGTCCTACGAGCAGTACTTC
TRBD1 TRBJ1-4 NA TRBV19 CASSIKGQAFEKLFF TGTGCCAGTAGTATTAAGGGACAGGCCTTTGAAAAACTGTTTTTT
NA TRBJ1-1 many TRBV29-1 CSVEIQSRNTEAFF TGCAGCGTTGAGATTCAGAGTAGGAACACTGAAGCTTTCTTT
NA TRBJ1-2 many TRBV20-1 CSVAGDTLYGYTF TGCAGTGTGGCCGGGGACACCCTCTATGGCTACACCTTC
NA TRBJ2-3 NA TRBV24-1 CATSETRGGVSDTQYF TGTGCCACCAGTGAGACCCGAGGGGGAGTGTCAGATACGCAGTATTTT
NA TRBJ1-1 many TRBV7-8 CASSERPRGLAEAFF TGTGCCAGCAGCGAACGGCCCAGGGGTTTGGCTGAAGCTTTCTTT
NA TRBJ2-5 NA TRBV29-1 CSVERWGQETQYF TGCAGCGTTGAAAGGTGGGGGCAAGAGACCCAGTACTTC
TRBD2 TRBJ2-3 NA TRBV10-3 CAIRGGLVVDTQYF TGTGCCATCAGGGGCGGACTAGTAGTAGATACGCAGTATTTT
NA TRBJ1-6 few TRBV6-5 CASSQGSPPSPLHF TGTGCCAGCAGCCAAGGATCCCCGCCTTCACCCCTCCACTTT
NA TRBJ1-6 NA TRBV6-5 CASSYSWTDNSPLHF TGTGCCAGCAGTTACTCCTGGACGGACAATTCACCCCTCCACTTT
NA TRBJ1-2 many TRBV2 CASSEDQSVVNGYTF TGTGCCAGCAGTGAAGACCAAAGTGTAGTTAATGGCTACACCTTC
NA TRBJ1-1 few TRBV6-5 CASSLKGGVGAAFF TGTGCCAGCAGTTTGAAAGGGGGGGTAGGGGCTGCTTTCTTT
NA TRBJ1-2 NA TRBV15 CATSIDLEHPYGYTF TGTGCCACCAGCATTGACTTGGAGCACCCCTATGGCTACACCTTC
TRBD1 TRBJ2-3 NA TRBV20-1 CSANRGSTDTQYF TGCAGTGCTAACAGGGGGAGCACAGATACGCAGTATTTT
NA TRBJ1-3 few TRBV7-2 CASSLASGNSGNTIYF TGTGCCAGCAGCTTAGCGAGTGGGAACTCTGGAAACACCATATATTTT
TRBD1 TRBJ1-2 few TRBV28 CASSPAGGNGYGYTF TGTGCCAGCAGTCCCGCAGGGGGCAATGGATATGGCTACACCTTC
NA TRBJ1-3 few TRBV12-3/TRBV12-4 CASSFLARVGGNTIYF TGTGCCAGCAGTTTTCTCGCCAGGGTAGGAGGAAACACCATATATTTT
NA TRBJ2-3 few TRBV10-3 CAIGAARTQDTQYF TGTGCCATTGGAGCAGCACGTACCCAAGATACGCAGTATTTT
TRBD1 TRBJ1-1 few TRBV12-3/TRBV12-4 CASRGPGQGRTEAFF TGTGCCAGCAGAGGACCGGGACAGGGGAGGACTGAAGCTTTCTTT
NA TRBJ1-5 many TRBV10-3 CAIRDGYQPQHF TGTGCCATCCGGGACGGTTATCAGCCCCAGCATTTT
NA TRBJ1-1 NA TRBV27 CASSFRNSDSAFF TGTGCCAGCAGTTTCCGGAACTCAGATTCAGCTTTCTTT
TRBD1 TRBJ1-2 many TRBV7-9 CASSPGTGTNYGYTF TGTGCCAGCAGCCCCGGGACAGGGACTAACTATGGCTACACCTTC
NA TRBJ1-2 few TRBV7-2 CASSQEDVWGYGYTF TGTGCCAGCAGCCAAGAGGACGTGTGGGGCTATGGCTACACCTTC
NA TRBJ1-2 few TRBV28 CASSLEQATYGYTF TGTGCCAGCAGTTTAGAACAGGCGACCTATGGCTACACCTTC
NA TRBJ2-7 NA TRBV5-1 CASSLGKMYEQYF TGCGCCAGCAGCTTGGGGAAGATGTACGAGCAGTACTTC
NA TRBJ1-6 many TRBV7-2 CASSSPGHHRGSPLHF TGTGCCAGCAGTTCCCCGGGACACCACCGTGGATCACCCCTCCACTTT
NA TRBJ1-3 many TRBV29-1 CSVEEWGGGNTIYF TGCAGCGTTGAAGAATGGGGGGGCGGAAACACCATATATTTT
NA TRBJ2-5 NA TRBV20-1 CSASRGWNQPQYF TGCAGTGCTAGTCGAGGGTGGAATCAGCCCCAGTACTTC
NA TRBJ1-4 NA TRBV12-3/TRBV12-4 CASSFNGTHNEKLFF TGTGCCAGCAGTTTCAACGGTACCCATAATGAAAAACTGTTTTTT
NA TRBJ1-1 many TRBV7-3 CASSLQVAENTEAFF TGTGCCAGCAGCTTACAGGTGGCGGAGAACACTGAAGCTTTCTTT
NA TRBJ1-3 NA TRBV15 CATSSYPQSHSGNTIYF TGTGCCACCAGCAGCTACCCCCAGTCTCACTCTGGAAACACCATATATTTT
NA TRBJ2-1 NA TRBV10-3 CAISGTNDNEQFF TGTGCCATCAGCGGGACAAATGACAATGAGCAGTTCTTC
NA TRBJ1-1 NA TRBV10-3 CAISASLNTEAFF TGTGCCATCAGTGCCAGTCTGAACACTGAAGCTTTCTTT
NA TRBJ2-2 once TRBV10-3 CAISESWAGTGELFF TGTGCCATCAGTGAGTCGTGGGCCGGCACCGGGGAGCTGTTTTTT
NA TRBJ2-2 NA TRBV9 CASSVDGELFF TGTGCCAGCAGCGTAGACGGGGAGCTGTTTTTT
NA TRBJ1-4 many TRBV20-1 CSAQAATNEKLFF TGCAGTGCCCAAGCGGCAACTAATGAAAAACTGTTTTTT
NA TRBJ1-6 many TRBV2 CASSEHQEGRLHF TGTGCCAGCAGTGAGCATCAGGAAGGAAGGCTCCACTTT
NA TRBJ2-5 few TRBV2 CASRGAGKYF TGTGCCAGCAGAGGGGCTGGAAAGTACTTC
NA TRBJ2-3 NA TRBV20-1 CSANQRATDTQYF TGCAGTGCTAATCAGCGGGCCACAGATACGCAGTATTTT
TRBD1 TRBJ1-2 NA TRBV2 CATGGGTDGYTF TGTGCCACAGGGGGGGGGACGGATGGCTACACCTTC
NA TRBJ1-3 few TRBV4-3 CASSQVTFVPGNTIYF TGCGCCAGCAGCCAAGTCACATTCGTCCCTGGAAACACCATATATTTT
TRBD2 TRBJ2-5 NA TRBV11-2 CASSLTSGGAWETQYF TGTGCCAGCAGCTTAACTAGCGGGGGGGCATGGGAGACCCAGTACTTC
TRBD1 TRBJ2-7 many TRBV7-9 CASRLDRGRAEQYF TGTGCCAGCAGACTTGACAGGGGGCGAGCCGAGCAGTACTTC
TRBD1 TRBJ2-5 NA TRBV29-1 CSVYRGQQETQYF TGCAGCGTTTACAGGGGGCAGCAAGAGACCCAGTACTTC
NA TRBJ1-2 many TRBV7-9 CASSLARGQGYTF TGTGCCAGCAGCTTAGCACGGGGTCAAGGCTACACCTTC
NA TRBJ1-5 few TRBV5-5 CASSTDSKQPQHF TGTGCCAGCAGCACGGACAGTAAGCAGCCCCAGCATTTT
TRBD2 TRBJ2-2 few TRBV20-1 CSARPRLPSGGTGELFF TGCAGTGCTAGACCCCGCCTGCCTAGCGGGGGCACCGGGGAGCTGTTTTTT
NA TRBJ1-2 many TRBV29-1 CSVEGHRVVYGYTF TGCAGCGTTGAAGGTCACAGGGTTGTCTATGGCTACACCTTC
NA TRBJ2-1 NA TRBV7-2 CASTTSSLKSYNEQFF TGTGCCAGCACCACTTCCTCCTTGAAGTCCTACAATGAGCAGTTCTTC
NA TRBJ2-7 many TRBV9 CASSVEGHSYEQYF TGTGCCAGCAGCGTAGAAGGACACTCCTACGAGCAGTACTTC
TRBD1 TRBJ1-1 many TRBV20-1 CSARTGGEWRTEAFF TGCAGTGCCAGGACAGGGGGCGAGTGGCGCACTGAAGCTTTCTTT
NA TRBJ1-3 many TRBV7-8 CASSLRQARSGNTIYF TGTGCCAGCAGCTTAAGACAGGCCCGCTCTGGAAACACCATATATTTT
NA TRBJ1-3 many TRBV19 CASSQGTWRDSPGNTIYF TGTGCCAGTAGTCAGGGCACCTGGAGAGACAGTCCCGGAAACACCATATATTTT
TRBD1 TRBJ2-7 few TRBV6-5 CASCQGALVGLYEQYF TGTGCCAGCTGCCAGGGGGCCCTAGTAGGACTATACGAGCAGTACTTC
NA TRBJ2-7 NA TRBV6-2/TRBV6-3 CATSARSSYEQYF TGTGCCACCTCGGCGAGAAGCTCCTACGAGCAGTACTTC